The sequence of this T cell receptor (beta chain) was determined in a study of cytomegalovirus exposure and HLA in healthy donors. Study-level results: Among donors in an Asian-associated ancestry cluster, a later analysis reportedly found fewer N-insertions than the roughly 610-donor mean.

Only one count was recorded for this clone. Its cognate antigen is unknown. The PCR contained 60 Vbeta and 13 Jbeta primers. Some clones are missing from TCRdb's copy, which holds only in-frame ones; the method was immunoSEQ multiplex PCR. Seen here are approximately 150,000 clones, 60% to 80% observed once, and the top ten hold around 1.5%. Sequenced input: PBMCs. The origin of this receptor is a female donor in good health and CMV-seronegative.

In DNA form, the CDR3 reads TGTGCCAGCAGCGGATGGACTAGCGGGAGCAATGAGCAGTTCTTC. This encodes CASSGWTSGSNEQFF. This sequence joins TRBV9 and TRBJ2-1; 13 bases line up with TRBD2. Germline CDR1 reads SGDLS; CDR2 reads YYNGEE. CDR3 length: 15 residues. The junction had 3 bases not matched to a gene; V was cut back by 3 bases and J by 6 bases. The variable domain in full, completed from reference TRBV9 and TRBJ2-1, reads DSGVTQTPKHLITATGQRVTLRCSPRSGDLSVYWYQQSLDQGLQFLIQYYNGEERAKGNILERFSAQQFPDLHSELNLSSLELGDSALYFCASSGWTSGSNEQFFGPGTRLTVL.